Following are 7 T cell receptor beta chains from one sample sequenced in a study of control samples from healthy donors and cancer patients. The assay was immunoSEQ multiplex PCR, and TCRdb's table has in-frame clones only and misses some. The profile covers some 120,000 clones, with roughly 86% appearing a single time and 2.9% taken by the ten largest. The sequencing input was blood. The source is a man between 60 and 70 years old in good health.

The rearrangement joins TRBV3-1 (or the pseudogene TRBV3-2) to TRBJ1-2; TRBD1 agrees at 7 bases. Germline CDR1 LGHDT, CDR2 YNNKEL (reference sequence). V dropped 4 bases and J dropped 4; count of bases not matched to a gene: 6. The CDR3 is 14 amino acids. The DNA for the CDR3 is TGTGCCAGCAGCCGGGAGGGGGCCGGCTATGGCTACACCTTC. Translating gives CASSREGAGYGYTF.

The chain links TRBV30 to TRBJ2-7; the D is unclear. CDR1 and CDR2 from the germline V gene are GTSNPN and SVGIG (reference sequence). CDR3 length equals 13 residues. V lost 2 bases and J 4 bases, leaving 12 bases between the germline ends. The CDR3 protein is CAWSRVPIYEQYF. The CDR3 DNA reads as TGTGCCTGGAGTCGTGTACCTATATACGAGCAGTACTTC.

The chain employs TRBV7-9 and TRBJ2-3; a possible D gene is TRBD2 (6 bases). CDR1 and CDR2 from the germline V gene are SEHNR and FQNEAQ (reference sequence). CDR3 length: 14 residues. Trimming stripped 2 bases from V and 6 bases from J, with 12 bases between. The CDR3 sequence is CASSLTGGFDTQYF. CDR3 nucleotide sequence: TGTGCCAGCAGCTTAACCGGGGGATTTGATACGCAGTATTTT.

The chain employs TRBV7-2 and TRBJ2-3; no reliable D call. V was clipped by 5 bases and J by 2 bases, with 5 bases between them. Per the germline V gene, CDR1 is SGHTA and CDR2 is FQGNSA. This CDR3 has 12 residues. The DNA for the CDR3 is TGTGCCAGCAGCGGACCCACAGATACGCAGTATTTT. Translated, it gives CASSGPTDTQYF.

The chain links TRBV28 to TRBJ1-6, with TRBD1 as a possible D gene (5 bases). The length of the CDR3 is 15 residues. Trimming took 3 bases from V and 6 from J, leaving 12 bases between them. In germline, CDR1 is MDHEN, CDR2 SYDVKM. Here the CDR3 reads CASSFRGMGNSPLHF. The CDR3 coding sequence is TGTGCCAGCAGTTTTCGGGGGATGGGTAATTCACCCCTCCACTTT.

This clone was counted a few times. The CDR3 DNA reads TGCGCCAGCAGCCCGGACAGGGAAGATTCACCCCTCCACTTT. Translation: CASSPDREDSPLHF. V gene TRBV5-1 combines with J gene TRBJ1-6; 8 bases match TRBD1. CDR1 SGHRS and CDR2 YFSETQ come from the germline V gene. The CDR3 covers 14 residues. V shed 4 bases, J shed 8 bases, and the junction held 5 bases outside the gene matches.

This clone was found once. The rearrangement joins TRBV9 to TRBJ1-4; D gene ambiguous. This CDR3 has 15 residues. Trimming left V 0 bases short and J 4 bases short, with 10 bases between. Germline CDR1 and CDR2: SGDLS and YYNGEE. CDR3 loop: CASSVGSGFNEKLFF. The DNA of the CDR3 is TGTGCCAGCAGCGTAGGGTCGGGCTTTAATGAAAAACTGTTTTTT. Looking up the rest from reference TRBV9 and TRBJ1-4 gives the full variable domain: DSGVTQTPKHLITATGQRVTLRCSPRSGDLSVYWYQQSLDQGLQFLIQYYNGEERAKGNILERFSAQQFPDLHSELNLSSLELGDSALYFCASSVGSGFNEKLFFGSGTQLSVL.